This paragraph covers one T cell receptor (beta chain) sequence. The ends were cut back, 0 bases at V and 2 bases at J, with 18 bases in the middle. CDR1 and CDR2 from the germline V gene are WNHNN and SYGVQD (reference sequence). This CDR3 has 18 residues. These data come from a study of blood T cell repertoires in COVID-19. Study overall: Some COVID-19 samples were acute and others convalescent; all came from the United States, Italy and Spain.

The Seattle patients joined while their infection was active and were tracked longitudinally afterward. The data were produced by immunoSEQ multiplex PCR, yet TCRdb's version contains in-frame clones alone and is incomplete. The sample contains 540,000 or so clones, roughly 91% of which appear only once. This sequence was found in a woman aged 50 to 60 with COVID-19, enrolled during active disease. Sequencing input: peripheral blood. The chain carries TRBV10-1 and TRBJ2-3; a weak D match, TRBD2 (5 bases). The DNA of the CDR3 is TGCGCCAGCAGTGAGTCAACGATGAGCGGAGCCTTCACAGATACGCAGTATTTT. It codes for CASSESTMSGAFTDTQYF.